These 21 T cell receptor beta chains were all obtained from the same sample, sequenced in a study of T cell changes during pregnancy in multiple sclerosis. Clones were sequenced by immunoSEQ multiplex PCR, and TCRdb holds only the in-frame ones, with some missing. In the table there are around 70,000 clones, roughly nine tenths of which are singletons. This material consisted of peripheral blood, taken in the first trimester of pregnancy. Receptors originate from a female donor in good health, enrolled as a control in a pregnancy study.

Only one count was recorded for this clone. The chain has TRBV28 and TRBJ1-1; a weak D match, TRBD1 (5 bases). The germline V gene has CDR1 MDHEN and CDR2 SYDVKM. V lost 6 bases, J lost 1 base, and 15 bases lay in between. The CDR3 is made up of 15 amino acids. CDR3 sequence reads: CASSPGSGGNTEAFF. The CDR3 DNA reads TGTGCCAGCAGCCCAGGGTCTGGTGGGAACACTGAAGCTTTCTTT.

V usage is TRBV27 and J usage is TRBJ2-5; 7 bases agree with TRBD2. Germline V CDR1 and CDR2: MNHEY, SMNVEV (reference sequence). The CDR3 covers 15 residues. V lost 2 bases, J lost 5 bases, and 8 bases stayed unmatched. The CDR3: CASSLRRVGGETQYF. The DNA for the CDR3 is TGTGCCAGCAGTTTAAGGCGGGTGGGGGGGGAGACCCAGTACTTC.

This chain connects TRBV7-9 to TRBJ2-3; possible D gene TRBD1, 6 bases. Germline V CDR1 and CDR2: SEHNR, FQNEAQ (reference sequence). Trimming took off 7 bases at V and 6 bases at J, with 20 bases between the two ends. The CDR3 runs to 15 residues. The CDR3 DNA reads as TGTGCCAGCAAACAGCAGTCGAGACAGGCTGATACGCAGTATTTT. Its protein is CASKQQSRQADTQYF.

V gene TRBV28 combines with J gene TRBJ2-1; 11 nucleotides line up with TRBD2. This CDR3 is 17 amino acids long. The trim removed 3 bases at V and 4 bases at J, leaving 8 bases unmatched. Germline V gene sequence: CDR1 MDHEN, CDR2 SYDVKM. DNA of the CDR3: TGTGCCAGCAGTTTGGGTGAAGCTAGCGGGAGGTACAATGAGCAGTTCTTC. Amino acids: CASSLGEASGRYNEQFF.

This clone is a singleton in its sample. This chain links TRBV4-2 with TRBJ1-2; tentatively, D is TRBD1 (5 bases). The V gene's germline CDR1 is LGHNA and CDR2 YNFKEQ. V gave up 5 bases and J gave up 8 bases, with 21 bases separating them. CDR3 length equals 15 residues. The chain's CDR3 is CASSVPGAGIGGYTF. DNA for the CDR3: TGTGCCAGCAGCGTACCCGGGGCGGGGATCGGCGGCTACACCTTC.

The gene calls are TRBV13 and TRBJ2-1; 8 bases fit TRBD2. Trimming took 2 bases from V and 8 from J; bases not matched to a gene: 8. From germline, CDR1 is PRHDT and CDR2 FYEKMQ (reference sequence). This CDR3 has 15 amino acids. The CDR3: CASSLRLAGRYEQFF. The CDR3 nucleotides are TGTGCCAGCAGCTTACGGTTAGCGGGAAGGTATGAGCAGTTCTTC.

The rearrangement links TRBV18 to TRBJ2-2; TRBD1 matches at 8 bases. The CDR3 is made up of 14 amino acids. J gave up 4 bases and V 5 bases, and 3 bases lay outside the gene matches. Germline loops: CDR1 KGHSH, CDR2 LQKENI. CDR3 nucleotide sequence: TGTGCCAGCTCAGGACAGGGTTTCACCGGGGAGCTGTTTTTT. This translates into CASSGQGFTGELFF.

This clone is a singleton in its sample. CDR3 in amino acids: CASSTLRGGINEQFF. The CDR3 nucleotides are TGTGCCAGCAGTACCCTTAGGGGTGGTATCAATGAGCAGTTCTTC. The rearrangement links TRBV6-5 to TRBJ2-1; D might be TRBD1 (5 bases). Trimming stripped 5 bases from V and 6 bases from J, with 17 bases between. The V gene's germline CDR1 is MNHEY and CDR2 SVGAGI. This CDR3 region has 15 residues.

J is TRBJ1-4 and V is TRBV19; the D is unclear. CDR1 and CDR2 (germline): LNHDA, SQIVND (reference sequence). This CDR3 has 14 residues. Trimming pared 5 bases from V and 3 bases from J, leaving 10 bases between. Here the CDR3 DNA reads TGTGCCAGTAGTGAGAGGGTCTCTAATGAAAAACTGTTTTTT. It is translated as CASSERVSNEKLFF.

V usage is TRBV5-8 and J usage is TRBJ1-4, with 7 nucleotides matching TRBD1. Germline V gene sequence: CDR1 SGHTS, CDR2 YDEGEE. J gave up 10 bases and V 3 bases, and 12 bases lay outside the gene matches. CDR3 length: 15 residues. CDR3 sequence: CASSYRGTGVRKLFF. The DNA of the CDR3 is TGTGCCAGCAGCTACCGGGGTACAGGGGTAAGAAAACTGTTTTTT. The full variable domain, in which reference TRBV5-8 and TRBJ1-4 provide the parts outside the CDR3, is EAGVTQSPTHLIKTRGQQATLRCSPISGHTSVYWYQQALGLGLQFLLWYDEGEERNRGNFPPRFSGRQFPNYSSELNVNALELEDSALYLCASSYRGTGVRKLFFGSGTQLSVL.

This chain joins TRBV27 and TRBJ2-7; TRBD1 matches at 8 bases. Trimming cost V 4 bases and J 3 bases; bases outside gene matches: 2. Germline CDR1 reads MNHEY; CDR2 reads SMNVEV (reference sequence). This CDR3 spans 13 amino acids. The CDR3 nucleotides are TGTGCCAGCAGTTGGACAGGGAACTACGAGCAGTACTTC. It encodes CASSWTGNYEQYF.

This clone showed up many times. This rearrangement joins TRBV7-9 to TRBJ1-1; D is unresolved. CDR1 is SEHNR and CDR2 is FQNEAQ in the germline V gene (reference sequence). This CDR3 has 12 residues. The V end was cut by 5 bases, the J end by 4 bases, with 8 bases between. In nucleotides, the CDR3 is TGTGCCAGCAGCCGAGACATCACTGAAGCTTTCTTT. Its translation is CASSRDITEAFF.

The V gene is TRBV2, the J gene TRBJ1-1; D might be TRBD1 (5 bases). V was clipped by 9 bases and J by 0 bases, with 11 bases between them. This CDR3 comprises 13 residues. Germline V gene lookup returns CDR1 SNHLY and CDR2 FYNNEI. This chain's CDR3 is CASFQGLNTEAFF. CDR3 DNA: TGTGCCAGTTTTCAGGGATTGAACACTGAAGCTTTCTTT.

The chain uses TRBV6-1 and TRBJ1-4; TRBD1 might be the D (5 bases). V shed 4 bases and J shed 7 bases, with 16 bases lying between them. This CDR3 has 15 amino acids. Germline V gene lookup returns CDR1 MNHNS and CDR2 SASEGT. DNA of the CDR3: TGTGCCAGCAGTGGGGGCGCGGGGGTCGCTGAAAAACTGTTTTTT. This codes for CASSGGAGVAEKLFF.

This rearrangement joins TRBV6-5 to TRBJ2-5; TRBD2 matches 7 bases. After removal of 4 bases from V and 4 bases from J, the junction contained 0 bases not matched to a gene. Germline V gives CDR1 MNHEY, CDR2 SVGAGI. The length of the CDR3 is 12 residues. The CDR3, as DNA: TGTGCCAGCAGTTCTAGCGGAGAGACCCAGTACTTC. Protein product: CASSSSGETQYF.

The V gene is TRBV6-5, the J gene TRBJ1-1, with TRBD1 identical over 7 bases. Trimming cost V 2 bases and J 1 base; bases outside gene matches: 1. CDR1 is MNHEY, CDR2 SVGAGI, per germline. The CDR3 runs 14 residues. The chain's CDR3 is CASSYAGGNTEAFF. Written as DNA, the CDR3 is TGTGCCAGCAGTTACGCAGGGGGGAACACTGAAGCTTTCTTT.

V and J are TRBV4-1 and TRBJ2-7; 7 nucleotides align to TRBD2. This CDR3 comprises 15 residues. Trimming cost V 0 bases and J 5 bases; bases outside gene matches: 7. Germline CDR1 and CDR2: MGHRA and YSYEKL. CDR3 sequence (DNA): TGCGCCAGCAGCCAAGATATCGGGGGAGGGAACGAGCAGTACTTC. Amino acid sequence: CASSQDIGGGNEQYF.

The gene calls are TRBV7-8 and TRBJ2-1, with 10 bases matching TRBD2. This CDR3 spans 16 amino acids. V was clipped by 5 bases and J by 4 bases; unmatched bases: 8. The V gene's germline CDR1 is SGHVS and CDR2 FQNEAQ. CDR3 sequence: CASSTTVLAGYNEQFF. Written as DNA, the CDR3 is TGTGCCAGCAGCACAACCGTACTAGCGGGATACAATGAGCAGTTCTTC.

V usage is TRBV18 and J usage is TRBJ2-3; 7 nucleotides line up with TRBD2. Trimming cost V 3 bases and J 6 bases; bases outside gene matches: 9. The CDR3 spans 15 residues. Per the germline V gene, CDR1 is KGHSH and CDR2 is LQKENI. CDR3 loop: CASSPRGEGTDTQYF. The CDR3 DNA reads as TGTGCCAGCTCACCTCGTGGGGAGGGGACGGATACGCAGTATTTT. Complete variable domain (other parts from reference TRBV18 and TRBJ2-3): NAGVMQNPRHLVRRRGQEARLRCSPMKGHSHVYWYRQLPEEGLKFMVYLQKENIIDESGMPKERFSAEFPKEGPSILRIQQVVRGDSAAYFCASSPRGEGTDTQYFGPGTRLTVL.

This clone was observed once. V is TRBV19 and J is TRBJ2-1, with 9 bases aligning to TRBD1. Germline values: CDR1 LNHDA, CDR2 SQIVND (reference sequence). The CDR3 loop spans 15 amino acids. The V segment lost 5 bases and the J segment 4 bases; nucleotides outside the gene matches: 6. CDR3 DNA: TGTGCCAGTAGTTCACCGGGACAGGGTTACAATGAGCAGTTCTTC. Residues: CASSSPGQGYNEQFF.

V usage is TRBV2 and J usage is TRBJ2-7, with D uncertain. CDR1 is SNHLY, CDR2 FYNNEI, per germline. Trimming cost V 4 bases and J 3 bases, with 4 bases left between them. CDR3 size: 11 residues. The CDR3 loop reads CASSVGYEQYF. Written as DNA, the CDR3 is TGTGCCAGCAGTGTCGGCTACGAGCAGTACTTC.